This T cell receptor beta chain was sequenced in a study of technical replicates of blood from a handful of donors. The repertoire was sequenced with immunoSEQ multiplex PCR; TCRdb's copy has only in-frame clones and lacks some. The table lists 60,000 to 95,000 clones, roughly 91% of them singletons. Material: T cells isolated from PBMCs. The receptor comes from a human donor in good health. Some clones in this sample may be carry-over from other donors' samples.

The CDR3 DNA reads as TGCGCCAGCAGCTTGGGGCTAGCGGGGGGGCCGGAAGAGACCCAGTACTTC. It encodes CASSLGLAGGPEETQYF. This chain uses TRBV5-1 with TRBJ2-5; 12 nucleotides line up with TRBD2. V was clipped by 0 bases and J by 3 bases; unmatched bases: 6. The CDR3 is 17 amino acids. Germline CDR1 reads SGHRS; CDR2 reads YFSETQ.